This T cell receptor beta chain is drawn from a study of T cells in Graves' hyperthyroidism and ophthalmopathy. Study details: Once the initial diagnosis was made, peripheral blood was obtained before any treatment.

Diagnosis relied on clinical symptoms, serum thyroxine and TRAb, thyroid ultrasound and orbital computed tomography. PBMCs were collected from an approximately 9 ml volume of fresh peripheral blood. Unmatched junction bases numbered 14, after V lost 6 bases and J lost 5 bases. The CDR3 has 17 amino acids. CDR1 and CDR2 (germline): MDHEN, SYDVKM. RNA transcripts were the template for amplifying TCR beta CDR3 regions. The TCR CDR3 was amplified in a first-round RT-PCR using the HTBI primer set. TCRdb analysed the multiplex PCR reads with MiXCR anew, one entry per CDR3 protein. The sample consists of about 510,000 distinct CDR3 sequences, 11% to 15% of them appearing once. This clonotype was observed many times.

The TCR comes from a woman aged 40-49 years with Graves' hyperthyroidism. This sequence joins TRBV28 and TRBJ1-3; 9 nucleotides line up with TRBD1. Sequencing was carried out using blood. CDR3 in DNA: TGTGCCAGCAGCCCCGAAGTTCGGGGGACAGGGCGAAACACCATATATTTT. Translated: CASSPEVRGTGRNTIYF. The full variable domain, completed using reference TRBV28 and TRBJ1-3, is DVKVTQSSRYLVKRTGEKVFLECVQDMDHENMFWYRQDPGLGLRLIYFSYDVKMKEKGDIPEGYSVSREKKERFSLILESASTNQTSMYLCASSPEVRGTGRNTIYFGEGSWLTVV.